This T cell receptor beta chain was obtained from a study of tumor-infiltrating lymphocytes in primary liver carcinoma. Study summary: Samples gave roughly 3.65 to 7.13 million productive TCRbeta reads, similar across tissue types.

CDR1 SGHAT and CDR2 FQNNGV come from the germline V gene. This CDR3 has 13 residues. Note on this clonotype: An end of the junction does not agree with germline; a read error may underlie this.

DNA and RNA were both co-extracted from roughly 18-30 mg of bulk tissue that had not been sorted. Making TCR beta cDNA involved approximately 520 ng total RNA and a constant-region primer. Three nested multiplex PCR rounds, a slightly modified ARM-PCR, produced the libraries for TCR beta. TRBV1-TRBV30 forward primers paired with a C-beta reverse primer drove the first two PCR rounds, about 10 cycles each. TCRdb ran MiXCR on the multiplex PCR reads and lists one entry per CDR3 protein. This sample carries about 35,000 distinct CDR3 sequences, roughly four fifths of them seen once, and the ten largest clones take less than 20%.

This sequence was found in a man between 40 and 49 years old with primary liver carcinoma and hepatitis B virus infection. The sample was liver tumor tissue from sampling region 4. Documented subset: tumor region T4, right-lateral pole. V gene TRBV11-2 combines with J gene TRBJ1-1, with D hard to call. The CDR3 sequence: CASSLVLETEVFF. DNA of the CDR3: TGTGCCAGCAGCTTAGTTCTGGAGACTGAAGTTTTCTTT.